Listed below are T cell receptor beta chains from one sample, sequenced in a study of graft-versus-host responses after intestinal transplantation. Using immunoSEQ multiplex PCR, the repertoire was profiled, and TCRdb retains in-frame clones only, with some absent. The sample yields just over 7,500 clones, 97% seen once. The sample was PBMCs, taken 23 days after intestinal transplant. The receptors stem from a human patient who received an intestinal transplant, so some T cells may come from the graft donor. Both conserved end residues are part of each CDR3. The D gene is left open where the match is weak. For some rows the clone size is stated as once, few or many, or as a class when expanded; others skip it.

TRBJ2-5 | TRBV5-6 | NA | NA | CASSLDSGVRETQYF | TGTGCCAGCAGCTTGGATTCCGGGGTGCGAGAGACCCAGTACTTC
TRBJ2-7 | TRBV6-1 | NA | TRBD2 | CASRAGGHLNF | TGTGCCAGCAGGGCGGGAGGCCACTTAAACTTC
TRBJ2-3 | TRBV5-1 | NA | TRBD2 | CASSLGLAGEVDTQYF | TGCGCCAGCAGCTTGGGACTAGCGGGAGAGGTGGATACGCAGTATTTT
TRBJ2-5 | TRBV27 | NA | NA | CASSLNSKRWTETQYF | TGTGCCAGCAGTTTAAACTCCAAACGGTGGACAGAGACCCAGTACTTC
TRBJ1-1 | TRBV5-1 | NA | TRBD1 | CASSLAQGLDTEAFF | TGCGCCAGCAGCTTGGCACAGGGGTTGGACACTGAAGCTTTCTTT
TRBJ2-4 | TRBV29-1 | NA | NA | CSVGETAKNIQYF | TGCAGCGTTGGTGAAACAGCCAAAAACATTCAGTACTTC
TRBJ1-4 | TRBV7-9 | NA | NA | CASSLNNEKLFF | TGTGCCAGCAGCTTAAATAATGAAAAACTGTTTTTT
TRBJ2-1 | TRBV20-1 | NA | NA | CSASRRNEQFF | TGCAGTGCTAGCAGGAGGAATGAGCAGTTCTTC
TRBJ1-3 | TRBV30 | NA | NA | CAWSWSTIGNTIYF | TGTGCCTGGAGTTGGTCGACAATAGGAAACACCATATATTTT
TRBJ1-4 | TRBV6-1 | NA | NA | CAGSDRINEKLFF | TGTGCCGGGTCCGACAGGATTAATGAAAAACTGTTTTTT
TRBJ2-1 | TRBV11-2 | NA | NA | CASSSLGQYNEQFF | TGTGCCAGCAGCTCCCTCGGTCAGTACAATGAGCAGTTCTTC
TRBJ2-7 | TRBV4-1 | NA | NA | CASSYRDKSYEQYF | TGCGCCAGCAGCTACCGGGACAAGTCCTACGAGCAGTACTTC
TRBJ2-5 | TRBV30 | NA | NA | CAWSAQDETQYF | TGTGCCTGGAGCGCTCAGGATGAGACCCAGTACTTC
TRBJ2-7 | TRBV13 | NA | NA | CASSLRQAYEQYF | TGTGCCAGCAGCTTACGACAGGCCTACGAGCAGTACTTC
TRBJ2-7 | TRBV14 | NA | TRBD1 | CASSQGQVSYEQYF | TGTGCCAGCAGCCAGGGACAGGTCTCCTACGAGCAGTACTTC
TRBJ2-7 | TRBV4-2 | once | NA | CASSQETQGVNEQYF | TGTGCCAGCAGCCAGGAGACACAGGGTGTCAACGAGCAGTACTTC
TRBJ1-5 | TRBV7-9 | NA | NA | CASSLDGELRSQHF | TGTGCCAGCAGCTTAGACGGAGAGCTAAGGTCCCAGCATTTT
TRBJ2-7 | TRBV28 | NA | NA | CASSLGTKRSEQYF | TGTGCCAGCAGTCTAGGAACGAAGCGGAGCGAGCAGTACTTC
TRBJ1-6 | TRBV11-2 | once | NA | CASSLDWSSYNSPLHF | TGTGCCAGCAGTCTGGACTGGAGCTCCTATAATTCACCCCTCCACTTT
TRBJ1-2 | TRBV7-9 | NA | TRBD1 | CASSPDRVYGYTF | TGTGCCAGCAGCCCCGACAGGGTCTATGGCTACACCTTC
TRBJ1-2 | TRBV21-1 | NA | NA | CASSKTEGQGDGYTF | TGTGCCAGCAGCAAAACAGAGGGACAGGGGGATGGCTACACCTTC
TRBJ1-2 | TRBV9 | NA | TRBD1 | CASSATPGTAYGYTF | TGTGCCAGCAGCGCAACACCCGGGACAGCCTATGGCTACACCTTC
TRBJ1-5 | TRBV7-9 | NA | NA | CASSFETGDNQPQHF | TGTGCCAGCAGCTTCGAGACAGGAGATAATCAGCCCCAGCATTTT
TRBJ2-7 | TRBV5-3 | NA | NA | CARSSRARAYEQYF | TGTGCCAGAAGCTCCCGGGCCCGGGCGTACGAGCAGTACTTC
TRBJ2-7 | TRBV10-3 | NA | TRBD1 | CAISERGSGTVSYEQYF | TGTGCCATCAGTGAGAGGGGCTCCGGGACAGTATCCTACGAGCAGTACTTC
TRBJ2-1 | TRBV18 | NA | NA | CASSPKDRCIHSLYNEQFF | TGTGCCAGCTCACCTAAAGACCGCTGCATACATAGCCTATACAATGAGCAGTTCTTC
TRBJ2-5 | TRBV6-5 | NA | TRBD1 | CASSNLQGAQETQYF | TGTGCCAGCAGTAACCTACAGGGGGCCCAAGAGACCCAGTACTTC
TRBJ2-2 | TRBV27 | NA | TRBD2 | CASSQGLGISGELFF | TGTGCCAGCAGTCAGGGACTAGGGATCTCCGGGGAGCTGTTTTTT
TRBJ2-5 | TRBV7-9 | NA | NA | CASSSPVGEETQYF | TGTGCCAGCAGCTCCCCGGTTGGAGAAGAGACCCAGTACTTC
TRBJ2-2 | TRBV5-8 | NA | NA | CASPLVFSPPNTGELFF | TGTGCCAGCCCTCTAGTCTTTTCTCCACCAAACACCGGGGAGCTGTTTTTT
TRBJ1-1 | TRBV6-9 | NA | NA | CASSLAGGAFF | TGTGCCAGCAGCTTAGCCGGAGGAGCTTTCTTT
TRBJ2-1 | TRBV4-2 | NA | TRBD2 | CASSQAASGRRNEQFF | TGTGCCAGCAGCCAAGCGGCTAGCGGGAGGAGAAATGAGCAGTTCTTC
TRBJ2-3 | TRBV4-1 | NA | TRBD2 | CASSQDGGLRLAGASTDTQYF | TGCGCCAGCAGCCAAGATGGGGGACTCCGGCTAGCGGGAGCAAGCACAGATACGCAGTATTTT
TRBJ1-2 | TRBV12-5 | NA | TRBD1 | CASGFLIRQGAAGYTF | TGTGCTAGTGGTTTTCTCATCAGACAGGGGGCTGCCGGCTACACCTTC
TRBJ2-7 | TRBV7-9 | once | TRBD1 | CASSTSRGTDYEQYF | TGTGCCAGCAGCACGAGCCGTGGGACAGATTACGAGCAGTACTTC
TRBJ1-3 | TRBV9 | once | NA | CASSIRARESGNTIYF | TGTGCCAGCAGCATTCGAGCCCGAGAATCTGGAAACACCATATATTTT
TRBJ1-1 | TRBV28 | NA | NA | CASSLLGNTEAFF | TGTGCCAGCAGTTTATTGGGGAACACTGAAGCTTTCTTT
TRBJ2-1 | TRBV21-1 | NA | NA | CASSKALRFAGGLRNNEQFF | TGTGCCAGCAGCAAAGCGCTCAGGTTTGCGGGAGGGCTGAGAAACAATGAGCAGTTCTTC
TRBJ1-2 | TRBV6-6 | NA | NA | CASTLVPDSTYGYTF | TGTGCCAGCACCCTTGTCCCGGACAGCACCTATGGCTACACCTTC